Listed here are 2 T cell receptor beta chains from one sample, sequenced in a study of T cells in Graves' hyperthyroidism and ophthalmopathy. Amplification yielded TCR beta CDR3 regions, with RNA transcripts as the source. TCR CDR3 regions were first amplified by RT-PCR with HTBI primers. Via MiXCR, TCRdb re-called the multiplex PCR reads, giving one row per CDR3 protein. The sample holds fewer than 700,000 distinct CDR3 sequences, 16% seen once. What was sequenced was blood. These receptors were obtained from a woman aged 25 to 39 with Graves' hyperthyroidism.

This clonotype was seen a handful of times. The chain links TRBV19 to TRBJ2-2; D is unclear. V was pared by 3 bases and J by 4 bases, with 6 bases between. Germline-derived CDR1 and CDR2 are LNHDA and SQIVND (reference sequence). The CDR3 runs 13 residues. The chain's CDR3 is CASSMGRTGELFF. The CDR3 nucleotides are TGTGCCAGTAGTATGGGTCGCACCGGGGAGCTGTTTTTT.

This clonotype was counted at least ten times. The CDR3 nucleotides are TGTGCCAGCAGTGAAATCGTGGGACAGCGGAGGAACACTGAAGCTTTCTTT. Encoded protein: CASSEIVGQRRNTEAFF. The chain couples TRBV2 to TRBJ1-1; 7 bases align to TRBD1. The V and J ends lost 2 bases and 1 base, in that order; junction bases with no gene match: 10. Germline assignment: CDR1 SNHLY and CDR2 FYNNEI. CDR3 length equals 17 residues.